This TCR beta chain emerged from a study of CD8+CD57+ T cells in acquired aplastic anemia. Profiling that covered TCR beta VDJ and CDR3 relied on genomic DNA as its template. TCRdb called the reads again in MiXCR, with one record for every CDR3 protein. The table shows approximately 200,000 distinct CDR3 sequences, with roughly half occurring only once. This CDR3 comprises 18 residues. Trimming cost V 3 bases and J 6 bases; bases outside gene matches: 13. The germline V gene encodes CDR1 SGHRS and CDR2 YFSETQ. The sample was sorted CD4+, CD8+, or CD8+CD57+ T cells (not recorded which) from PBMCs. This TCR derives from a human donor in good health, serving as a control. The rearrangement links TRBV5-1 to TRBJ2-7, with TRBD2 identical over 15 bases. CDR3 amino acids: CASSWTGLAGGFGSEQYF. The CDR3 DNA follows: TGCGCCAGCAGCTGGACGGGACTAGCGGGGGGTTTCGGTTCCGAGCAGTACTTC.